One sample yielded the 3 T cell receptor beta chains listed below, sequenced in a study of T cell responses to AZD1222 COVID-19 vaccine. TCRdb keeps only in-frame clones here, not all; method: immunoSEQ multiplex PCR. The data show 120,000 or so clones, 88% seen once. The material was peripheral blood, obtained on day 0 of AZD1222 vaccination. The receptors were gathered from an adult in good health.

Comments on this clone: Other nucleotide sequences in the sample specify the same CDR3. The chain links TRBV28 to TRBJ2-1; D is unclear. Trimming removed 2 bases at V and 8 bases at J, with 4 bases between. Germline V gene lookup returns CDR1 MDHEN and CDR2 SYDVKM. There are 11 residues in the CDR3. CDR3 sequence reads: CASSLNDEQFF. The CDR3 nucleotides read TGTGCCAGCAGTTTAAACGATGAGCAGTTCTTC.

This clone was counted a single time. The chain has TRBV3-1 (or the pseudogene TRBV3-2) and TRBJ1-1; 9 bases agree with TRBD1. Germline V lookup: CDR1 LGHDT, CDR2 YNNKEL (reference sequence). The CDR3 has 16 amino acids. The CDR3 loop is CRGLTGGILPGTEAFF. For the CDR3, the DNA is TGTCGTGGACTGACAGGGGGAATACTCCCGGGAACTGAAGCTTTCTTT.

The V and J genes are TRBV6-1 and TRBJ2-2; D is uncertain. Germline values: CDR1 MNHNS, CDR2 SASEGT. The V and J ends lost 2 bases and 1 base respectively, with 5 bases between them. CDR3 length equals 14 residues. The DNA for the CDR3 is TGTGCCAGCAGTGAATTGAGGAACACCGGGGAGCTGTTTTTT. Amino acids: CASSELRNTGELFF.